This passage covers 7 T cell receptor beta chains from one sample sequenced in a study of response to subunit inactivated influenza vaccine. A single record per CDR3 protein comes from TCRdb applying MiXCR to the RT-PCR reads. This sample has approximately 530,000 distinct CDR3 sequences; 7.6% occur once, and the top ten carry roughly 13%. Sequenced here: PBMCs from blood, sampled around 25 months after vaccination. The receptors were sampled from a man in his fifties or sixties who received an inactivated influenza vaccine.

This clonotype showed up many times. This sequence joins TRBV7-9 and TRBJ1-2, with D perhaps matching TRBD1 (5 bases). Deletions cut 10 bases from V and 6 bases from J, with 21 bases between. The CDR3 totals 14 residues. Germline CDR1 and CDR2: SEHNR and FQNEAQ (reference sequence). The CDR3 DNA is TGTGCCATCCCTCCGGGGGTTTCATCGCATGGCTACACCTTC. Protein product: CAIPPGVSSHGYTF.

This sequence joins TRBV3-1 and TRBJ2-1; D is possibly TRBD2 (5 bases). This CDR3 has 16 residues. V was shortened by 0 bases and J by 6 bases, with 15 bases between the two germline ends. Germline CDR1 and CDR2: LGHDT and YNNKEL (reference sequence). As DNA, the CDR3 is TGTGCCAGCAGCCAAGATGGGCTAGCCATGGGCAATGAGCAGTTCTTC. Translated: CASSQDGLAMGNEQFF.

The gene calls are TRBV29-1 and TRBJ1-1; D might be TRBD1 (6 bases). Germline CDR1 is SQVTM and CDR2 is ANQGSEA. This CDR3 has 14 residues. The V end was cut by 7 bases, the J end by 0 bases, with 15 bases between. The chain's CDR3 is CSAARGVMNTEAFF. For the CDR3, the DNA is TGCAGCGCCGCCAGGGGAGTCATGAACACTGAAGCTTTCTTT.

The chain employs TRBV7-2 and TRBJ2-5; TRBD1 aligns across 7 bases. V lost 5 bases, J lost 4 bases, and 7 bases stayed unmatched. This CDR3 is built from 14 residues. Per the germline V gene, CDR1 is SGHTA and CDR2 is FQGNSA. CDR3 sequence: CASSIQGSGETQYF. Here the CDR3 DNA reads TGTGCCAGCAGCATACAGGGGAGTGGAGAGACCCAGTACTTC.

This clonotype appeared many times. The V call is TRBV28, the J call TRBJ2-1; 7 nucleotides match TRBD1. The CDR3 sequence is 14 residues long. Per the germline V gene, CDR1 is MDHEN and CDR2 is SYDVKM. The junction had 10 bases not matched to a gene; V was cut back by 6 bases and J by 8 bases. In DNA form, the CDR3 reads TGTGCCAGCAGGGATTGGGACAGAGTCGATGAGCAGTTCTTC. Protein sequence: CASRDWDRVDEQFF.

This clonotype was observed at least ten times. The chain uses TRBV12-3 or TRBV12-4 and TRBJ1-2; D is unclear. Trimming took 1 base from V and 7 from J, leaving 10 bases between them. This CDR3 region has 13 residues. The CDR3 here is CASSLGEEVGYTF. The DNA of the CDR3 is TGTGCCAGCAGTTTAGGGGAAGAGGTTGGCTACACCTTC.

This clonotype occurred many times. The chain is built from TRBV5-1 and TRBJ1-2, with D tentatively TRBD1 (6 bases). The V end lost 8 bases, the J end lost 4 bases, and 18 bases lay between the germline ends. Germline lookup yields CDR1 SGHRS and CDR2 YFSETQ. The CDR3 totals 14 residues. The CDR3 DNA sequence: TGCGCCAGTTCGATGGGGGGCGAAGGCTATGGCTACACCTTC. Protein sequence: CASSMGGEGYGYTF.